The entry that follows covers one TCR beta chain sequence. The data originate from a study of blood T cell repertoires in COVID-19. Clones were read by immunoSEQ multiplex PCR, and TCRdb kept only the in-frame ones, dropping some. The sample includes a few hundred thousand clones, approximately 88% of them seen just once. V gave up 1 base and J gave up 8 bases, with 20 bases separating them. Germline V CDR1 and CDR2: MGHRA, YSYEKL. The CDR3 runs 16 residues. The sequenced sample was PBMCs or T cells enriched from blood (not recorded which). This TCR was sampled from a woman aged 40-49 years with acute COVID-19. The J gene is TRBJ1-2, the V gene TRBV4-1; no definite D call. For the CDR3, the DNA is TGCGCCAGCAGCCAAGGGGAGGACTCCCTCCTGAGGGGCTACACCTTC. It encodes CASSQGEDSLLRGYTF.